The 32 T cell receptor beta chains below come from one sample, sequenced in a study of T cells in Graves' hyperthyroidism and ophthalmopathy. What was amplified from RNA transcripts were TCR beta CDR3 regions. A set of HTBI primers served as the primers for a first-round RT-PCR of the TCR CDR3. TCRdb processed the multiplex PCR reads anew with MiXCR; each CDR3 protein has one entry. Among more than 250,000 distinct CDR3 sequences listed, roughly 15% were seen once. Specimen: blood. The receptors were sampled from a woman aged 45 to 65 with Graves' hyperthyroidism that later progressed to Graves' ophthalmopathy.

This clonotype was detected only once. V is TRBV11-2 and J is TRBJ2-3, with D perhaps TRBD2 (6 bases). CDR1 is SGHAT, CDR2 FQNNGV, per germline. The CDR3 totals 14 residues. V was shortened by 7 bases and J by 3 bases, with 14 bases between the two germline ends. The CDR3 DNA follows: TGTGCCAGCATTCTCGGGAGAGGGACAGATACGCAGTATTTT. It is translated as CASILGRGTDTQYF.

This clonotype occurred a few times. The chain joins TRBV19 to TRBJ2-2; no reliable D call. V shed 2 bases and J shed 8 bases, with 6 bases lying between them. CDR1 and CDR2 from the germline V gene are LNHDA and SQIVND (reference sequence). The CDR3 sequence is 12 residues long. The CDR3 DNA sequence: TGTGCCAGTAGTATAAGATCTGGGGAGCTGTTTTTT. Protein: CASSIRSGELFF.

At least ten counts were recorded for this clonotype. The chain recombines TRBV30 with TRBJ1-5; no reliable D call. V was pared by 0 bases and J by 7 bases, with 7 bases between. Germline V gives CDR1 GTSNPN, CDR2 SVGIG (reference sequence). There are 12 residues in the CDR3. The CDR3 reads CAWSVFGQPQHF. CDR3 nucleotide sequence: TGTGCCTGGAGTGTATTCGGGCAGCCCCAGCATTTT.

This clonotype was observed many times. This rearrangement joins TRBV6-1 to TRBJ1-2, with D perhaps matching TRBD1 (5 bases). The CDR3 has 15 residues. V lost 0 bases to trimming and J lost 7 bases, with 15 bases between them. Germline-derived CDR1 and CDR2 are MNHNS and SASEGT. The CDR3: CASSEAGGGGGGYTF. The CDR3 DNA sequence: TGTGCCAGCAGTGAAGCGGGGGGGGGAGGAGGTGGCTACACCTTC.

This clonotype has a count of ten or more. The V gene is TRBV27, the J gene TRBJ2-3; 9 bases are shared with TRBD1. Germline CDR1 reads MNHEY; CDR2 reads SMNVEV (reference sequence). CDR3 length: 13 residues. Germline trimming cut 6 bases from V and 8 bases from J; bases unmatched to any gene: 6. The CDR3 loop reads CASRGQGRLTQYF. The CDR3 DNA is TGTGCCAGCAGGGGACAGGGTAGACTTACGCAGTATTTT.

This clonotype appeared many times. The genes are TRBV6-6 and TRBJ1-1, with a possible D match to TRBD1 (5 bases). V was clipped by 2 bases and J by 0 bases, with 7 bases between them. This CDR3 has 14 residues. Germline lookup yields CDR1 MNHNY and CDR2 SVGAGI (reference sequence). Written as DNA, the CDR3 is TGTGCCAGCAGTTACCAGGGACTGAACACTGAAGCTTTCTTT. Translating it yields CASSYQGLNTEAFF.

As concerns this clonotype: This may stem from a read error, because a much larger clone lies one nucleotide away. The rearrangement links TRBV29-1 to TRBJ2-2; 10 positions match TRBD2. Germline V CDR1 and CDR2: SQVTM, ANQGSEA. The CDR3 contains 14 residues. The J segment lost 4 bases and the V segment lost 6 bases, leaving 5 bases of the junction unmatched. The CDR3, as DNA: TGCAGCGTCGGACTAGCGGCAGGCACCGGGGAGCTGTTTTTT. It translates to CSVGLAAGTGELFF.

This clonotype was detected ten times or more. The CDR3 spells CSARPIYNEQFF. The CDR3 DNA follows: TGCAGTGCTAGGCCCATATACAATGAGCAGTTCTTC. V and J are TRBV20-1 and TRBJ2-1; D not resolved. CDR1 DFQATT and CDR2 SNEGSKA come from the germline V gene (reference sequence). CDR3 size: 12 residues. V was pared by 3 bases and J by 4 bases, with 7 bases between.

The chain combines TRBV5-6 with TRBJ2-1, with D perhaps TRBD1 or TRBD2 (5 bases each). Germline-derived CDR1 and CDR2 are SGHDT and YYEEEE. V lost 4 bases and J lost 4, with 15 bases in between. The length of the CDR3 is 15 residues. CDR3 sequence reads: CASSTSRDGYNEQFF. The CDR3, as DNA: TGTGCCAGCAGCACGTCCCGGGACGGATACAATGAGCAGTTCTTC.

This clonotype was seen many times. The genes are TRBV2 and TRBJ2-1; 15 bases align to TRBD2. This CDR3 comprises 18 residues. The germline V gene encodes CDR1 SNHLY and CDR2 FYNNEI. Trimming removed 9 bases from V and 1 base from J; junction bases left unmatched: 10. The CDR3 sequence is CASGGGTSGRQSYNEQFF. CDR3 DNA: TGTGCCAGTGGCGGGGGGACTAGCGGGAGGCAATCCTACAATGAGCAGTTCTTC.

There are many counts of this clonotype. V is TRBV20-1 and J is TRBJ2-1, with 12 bases identical to TRBD2. Unmatched junction bases numbered 6, after V lost 0 bases and J lost 6 bases. The germline CDR1 and CDR2 sequences are DFQATT and SNEGSKA (reference sequence). This CDR3 is built from 16 residues. For the CDR3, the DNA is TGCAGTGCTAGAGATTTACTAGCGGGAGGATCCAATGAGCAGTTCTTC. Its protein is CSARDLLAGGSNEQFF.

At least ten counts were recorded for this clonotype. The chain combines TRBV7-3 with TRBJ2-1; 7 nucleotides agree with TRBD1. This CDR3 is 15 amino acids long. J was trimmed by 5 bases and V by 5 bases; bases with no gene match: 9. Germline loops: CDR1 SGHTA, CDR2 FQGTGA. The CDR3 loop reads CASSPARGTDNEQFF. The CDR3 bases are TGTGCCAGCAGCCCTGCCAGGGGGACCGACAATGAGCAGTTCTTC.

This clonotype was seen at least ten times. The chain combines TRBV13 with TRBJ2-7, with 8 bases aligning to TRBD1. The ends lost 5 bases at V and 3 bases at J; junction bases unmatched: 9. The CDR3 is made up of 15 amino acids. CDR1 and CDR2 (germline): PRHDT, FYEKMQ (reference sequence). CDR3 sequence reads: CASSIADREIYEQYF. CDR3 nucleotide sequence: TGTGCCAGCAGCATAGCGGACAGGGAGATCTACGAGCAGTACTTC.

This clonotype has ten or more counts. This rearrangement joins TRBV10-3 to TRBJ2-5; D is perhaps TRBD2 (5 bases). The CDR3 is 14 residues long. V was clipped by 4 bases and J by 5 bases, with 14 bases between them. In germline, CDR1 is ENHRY, CDR2 SYGVKD. CDR3 DNA: TGTGCCATCAGTGTTGGTGGGAGTGGGGAGACCCAGTACTTC. It yields the protein CAISVGGSGETQYF.

The rearrangement uses TRBV4-1 and TRBJ1-2, with 10 bases that match TRBD1. Germline V lookup: CDR1 MGHRA, CDR2 YSYEKL. J gave up 3 bases and V 4 bases, and 14 bases lay outside the gene matches. CDR3 length equals 18 residues. This chain's CDR3 is CASSPRDRGGRGDYGYTF. The DNA for the CDR3 is TGCGCCAGCAGCCCCCGGGACAGGGGAGGCAGGGGGGACTATGGCTACACCTTC.

This clonotype has at least ten counts. The chain has TRBV12-3 or TRBV12-4 and TRBJ1-1, with 9 nucleotides matching TRBD1. The CDR3 is 13 amino acids. Trimming removed 6 bases from V and 6 bases from J; junction bases left unmatched: 5. CDR3 in amino acids: CASSGQGKSEAFF. CDR3 DNA sequence: TGTGCCAGCAGCGGACAGGGGAAGTCTGAAGCTTTCTTT.

This clonotype showed up many times. The V and J genes are TRBV28 and TRBJ1-5, with D possibly matching TRBD1 (5 bases). V gave up 2 bases and J gave up 3 bases, with 20 bases separating them. The CDR3 has 18 residues. Looked up from germline, CDR1 is MDHEN and CDR2 is SYDVKM. The CDR3, as DNA: TGTGCCAGCAGTTTAAGCCCCCAGCGGGGGGGTTCCAATCAGCCCCAGCATTTT. It codes for CASSLSPQRGGSNQPQHF.

This clonotype was counted ten times or more. One end of the junction is discordant with germline, which a read error may explain. The chain couples TRBV5-1 to TRBJ1-4; D is unresolved. Germline CDR1 reads SGHRS; CDR2 reads YFSETQ. This CDR3 contains 14 residues. The CDR3 nucleotides are TGCGCCAGCAGCTCCGAACCAACAAATGAAAAACTGTTTTTT. It is translated as CASSSEPTNEKLFF.

This clonotype was recorded a few times. The chain employs TRBV9 and TRBJ1-2, with 9 bases that match TRBD1. With V trimmed by 4 bases and J by 2 bases, 9 bases remained unmatched. Germline CDR1 reads SGDLS; CDR2 reads YYNGEE. The CDR3 spans 16 residues. CDR3 sequence: CASSPHGGQGNYGYTF. The DNA of the CDR3 is TGTGCCAGCAGCCCTCATGGGGGACAGGGCAACTATGGCTACACCTTC.

This chain connects TRBV25-1 to TRBJ2-1; D possibly corresponds to TRBD2 (6 bases). V was shortened by 1 base and J by 4 bases, with 14 bases between the two germline ends. The germline gives CDR1 MGHDK, CDR2 SYGVNS. This CDR3 has 16 amino acids. The CDR3: CASSEWRGKRYNEQFF. The CDR3 DNA is TGTGCCAGCAGTGAATGGAGGGGAAAGAGATACAATGAGCAGTTCTTC.

In its sample, this clonotype was seen many times. The chain joins TRBV20-1 to TRBJ2-5, with 9 bases aligning to TRBD1. The V gene's germline CDR1 is DFQATT and CDR2 SNEGSKA (reference sequence). The length of the CDR3 is 13 residues. The junction had 4 bases not matched to a gene; V was cut back by 5 bases and J by 3 bases. The CDR3 DNA reads TGCAGTGCTTGGCGGACAGGGGAAGAGACCCAGTACTTC. This sequence encodes CSAWRTGEETQYF.

This chain joins TRBV4-2 and TRBJ1-2; no clear D. CDR1 LGHNA and CDR2 YNFKEQ come from the germline V gene. V dropped 4 bases and J dropped 4 bases, with 13 bases sitting between them. The CDR3 length is 14 residues. This chain's CDR3 is CASSPAGTLYGYTF. The CDR3 bases are TGTGCCAGCAGCCCAGCGGGAACTCTCTATGGCTACACCTTC.

In its sample, this clonotype ranks as medium-sized. The chain carries TRBV2 and TRBJ2-7; D gene ambiguous. Germline V gene data show CDR1 as SNHLY and CDR2 as FYNNEI. Trimming removed 8 bases from V and 1 base from J, with 15 bases in between. This CDR3 spans 14 amino acids. The chain's CDR3 is CASGLSGRSYEQYF. The CDR3 bases are TGTGCCAGCGGTCTTTCAGGCAGGTCCTACGAGCAGTACTTC. Full variable domain (outside the CDR3, taken from reference TRBV2 and TRBJ2-7): EPEVTQTPSHQVTQMGQEVILRCVPISNHLYFYWYRQILGQKVEFLVSFYNNEISEKSEIFDDQFSVERPDGSNFTLKIRSTKLEDSAMYFCASGLSGRSYEQYFGPGTRLTVT.

This clonotype was recorded at least ten times. The chain recombines TRBV12-3 or TRBV12-4 with TRBJ2-5; D not resolved. The V gene lost 4 bases and the J gene lost 2 bases, with 11 bases spanning the gap. The CDR3 spans 14 residues. The CDR3 sequence: CASSSRRGQETQYF. DNA of the CDR3: TGTGCCAGCAGTTCCCGCCGAGGACAAGAGACCCAGTACTTC.

Note on this clonotype: This may be a read error, as it is one base from a much larger clone. This CDR3 is CASGRGFNYEQYF. Written as DNA, the CDR3 is TGTGCCAGCGGAAGGGGGTTCAACTACGAGCAGTACTTC. The chain combines TRBV6-1 with TRBJ2-7, with TRBD1 as a possible D gene (6 bases). The V gene's germline CDR1 is MNHNS and CDR2 SASEGT. This CDR3 spans 13 amino acids. Trimming took 8 bases from V and 3 from J, leaving 14 bases between them.

This clonotype occurred many times. The chain links TRBV6-5 to TRBJ2-1, with 7 bases fitting TRBD2. The CDR3 covers 16 residues. Germline CDR1 MNHEY, CDR2 SVGAGI. Trimming took 3 bases from V and 9 from J; bases not matched to a gene: 14. The CDR3 here is CASSYIGASGLSEQFF. The CDR3, as DNA: TGTGCCAGCAGTTATATCGGGGCTAGCGGTCTATCTGAGCAGTTCTTC.

Ten or more counts support this clonotype. The CDR3 DNA reads TGTGCCAGCAGTAGGACTATATCCACAGATACGCAGTATTTT. It is translated as CASSRTISTDTQYF. The rearrangement joins TRBV2 to TRBJ2-3, with D tentatively TRBD2 (6 bases). The V end lost 5 bases, the J end lost 2 bases, and 11 bases lay between the germline ends. Germline V gene sequence: CDR1 SNHLY, CDR2 FYNNEI. The CDR3 runs 14 residues. The whole variable domain, remainder taken from reference TRBV2 and TRBJ2-3, is EPEVTQTPSHQVTQMGQEVILRCVPISNHLYFYWYRQILGQKVEFLVSFYNNEISEKSEIFDDQFSVERPDGSNFTLKIRSTKLEDSAMYFCASSRTISTDTQYFGPGTRLTVL.

This clonotype was recorded at least ten times. The chain joins TRBV6-1 to TRBJ2-5, with D perhaps TRBD1 (5 bases). The V and J ends lost 1 base and 5 bases respectively, with 11 bases between them. The CDR3 loop spans 14 amino acids. Germline V gene data show CDR1 as MNHNS and CDR2 as SASEGT. The CDR3 spells CASSEGQGGETQYF. For the CDR3, the DNA is TGTGCCAGCAGTGAAGGGCAGGGTGGGGAGACCCAGTACTTC.

As concerns this clonotype: Compared with germline, one end of the junction differs, possibly owing to a read error. The chain is built from TRBV24-1 and TRBJ1-1, with a weak D call TRBD1 (6 bases). This CDR3 is built from 15 residues. Germline values: CDR1 KGHDR, CDR2 SFDVKD. CDR3 sequence: CATGDTTGKGTEAFF. The CDR3 bases are TGTGCCACCGGTGACACCACAGGGAAAGGTACTGAAGCTTTCTTT.

This clonotype has just a few counts. The chain couples TRBV19 to TRBJ2-1, with 10 positions matching TRBD2. This CDR3 is built from 18 residues. Germline V gives CDR1 LNHDA, CDR2 SQIVND (reference sequence). Losses at the gene ends were 4 bases for V and 4 bases for J; bases not matched to a gene: 13. In nucleotides, the CDR3 is TGTGCCAGTAGTAATGACCCTAGCGGGAGCTCCTGGTACAATGAGCAGTTCTTC. Its translation: CASSNDPSGSSWYNEQFF.

This chain links TRBV9 with TRBJ1-2; the match to TRBD1 covers 8 bases. Trimming removed 3 bases from V and 3 bases from J; junction bases left unmatched: 4. The CDR3 has 14 amino acids. Germline CDR1 reads SGDLS; CDR2 reads YYNGEE. Here the CDR3 DNA reads TGTGCCAGCAGCGCCACAGGGGGGGACTATGGCTACACCTTC. This encodes CASSATGGDYGYTF.

This clonotype came up many times. V is TRBV20-1 and J is TRBJ2-7, with D uncertain. CDR1 and CDR2 from the germline V gene are DFQATT and SNEGSKA (reference sequence). Trimming stripped 2 bases from V and 0 bases from J, with 11 bases between. The CDR3 is made up of 14 amino acids. CDR3 protein: CSARHSQSSYEQYF. The DNA for the CDR3 is TGCAGTGCTAGACACTCGCAGAGCTCCTACGAGCAGTACTTC.